This T cell receptor (beta chain) was profiled in a study of metastatic and nonmetastatic thyroid tumors. No treatment of any kind had been given to any patient before thyroid surgery. MiXCR re-clonotyped the PCR reads for TCRdb. Among about 82,000 clones listed, around 13% were seen once. The length of the CDR3 is 14 residues. Germline-derived CDR1 and CDR2 are DFQATT and SNEGSKA (reference sequence). V was pared by 3 bases and J by 5 bases, with 14 bases between. This clone was recorded many times. V is TRBV20-1 and J is TRBJ2-1; D ambiguous. The material sequenced was tumor tissue. The clonotype comes from a female donor with papillary thyroid cancer or a benign thyroid nodule (not recorded which). Some clones in this sample may be carry-over from other donors' samples. The CDR3 reads CSASILKGHNEQFF. CDR3 in DNA: TGCAGTGCTAGTATCCTCAAGGGTCACAATGAGCAGTTCTTC.